The entry that follows covers one TCR beta chain sequence. This sample was included in a study of blood T cell dynamics during melanoma immunotherapy. Background on the study: Standard first-line treatment here was pembrolizumab or nivolumab plus ipilimumab in metastatic melanoma.

As to time point: pre-treatment baseline. Sampling occurred pretreatment (T0) and at week 3 (W3), after cycle one of checkpoint blockade. Only in-frame clones appear in the TCRdb table, and some are missing; sequencing was by immunoSEQ multiplex PCR. The sample shows approximately 13,000 clones, around 86% of them seen only once. This CDR3 contains 17 residues. The specimen comprised blood, sampled from a patient treated with checkpoint blockade. This sequence joins TRBV21-1 and TRBJ1-5. TRBV21-1 is designated a pseudogene. The receptor comes from a human donor with melanoma. The CDR3 loop is CASSNPWRDPTGQPQHF. CDR3 sequence (DNA): TGTGCCAGCAGCAACCCCTGGCGGGACCCCACGGGGCAGCCCCAGCATTTT.